Below, 9 T cell receptor beta chains from the same sample are listed, as sequenced in a study of CD8 T cells in Susac syndrome. An input of roughly 0.5 to 1 ug of RNA was subjected to reverse transcription using random hexamers. Via MiXCR, TCRdb re-called the immunoSEQ multiplex PCR reads, giving one row per CDR3 protein. Seen here are approximately 180,000 distinct CDR3 sequences, 90% to 97% observed once, and the top ten hold around 0.093%. The sample taken for sequencing was CD4+ T cells from PBMCs. The receptor source for this set is a human donor with multiple sclerosis.

The chain joins TRBV20-1 to TRBJ2-6; the D gene is possibly TRBD2 (6 bases). Germline lookup yields CDR1 DFQATT and CDR2 SNEGSKA (reference sequence). V dropped 3 bases and J dropped 0 bases, with 12 bases sitting between them. There are 16 residues in the CDR3. The CDR3 reads CSASGTAFSGANVLTF. As DNA, the CDR3 is TGCAGTGCTAGCGGGACTGCCTTCTCTGGGGCCAACGTCCTGACTTTC.

The chain couples TRBV9 to TRBJ2-5; 8 bases map to TRBD1. CDR3 length: 14 amino acids. V was clipped by 0 bases and J by 2 bases; unmatched bases: 0. Germline V CDR1 and CDR2: SGDLS, YYNGEE. DNA for the CDR3: TGTGCCAGCAGCGTAGACAGGGGGCAAGAGACCCAGTACTTC. Its protein product is CASSVDRGQETQYF.

V and J are TRBV12-3 or TRBV12-4 and TRBJ1-2; 8 bases agree with TRBD1. V shed 5 bases and J 4 bases; nucleotides not matched to a gene: 6. CDR3 length equals 14 residues. CDR3 nucleotide sequence: TGTGCCAGCAGTCCGACAGGGGATGGCTATGGCTACACCTTC. Translated: CASSPTGDGYGYTF.

This chain links TRBV7-9 with TRBJ2-7; 7 nucleotides match TRBD1. The CDR3 consists of 16 residues. The germline V gene has CDR1 SEHNR and CDR2 FQNEAQ (reference sequence). V lost 2 bases to trimming and J lost 3 bases; unmatched junction nucleotides: 10. CDR3 amino acids: CASSLMTGSRVYEQYF. The DNA of the CDR3 is TGTGCCAGCAGCTTAATGACAGGGTCTAGAGTCTACGAGCAGTACTTC.

A note on this clonotype: In this CDR3 the conserved last residue, phenylalanine or tryptophan, is missing, so a read error is likely. The limits of the CDR3 on the DNA are not certain, so only TCRdb's listed CDR3 is given. This rearrangement joins TRBV11-2 to TRBJ2-1; whether TRBD2, the table's D call, matches the DNA was not checked. CDR1 SGHAT and CDR2 FQNNGV come from the germline V gene. The CDR3 extends over 13 residues, inclusive of both ends. CDR3 sequence reads: CASSRDINYSPLL.

The genes are TRBV9 and TRBJ2-1, with D perhaps matching TRBD1 or TRBD2 (6 bases each). In germline, CDR1 is SGDLS, CDR2 YYNGEE. This CDR3 is built from 15 residues. V gave up 4 bases and J gave up 12 bases, with 23 bases separating them. The CDR3 reads CASSRSSSYKGGQFF. The CDR3 bases are TGTGCCAGCAGCCGCTCCAGCTCCTACAAGGGGGGGCAGTTCTTC. Full variable domain (outside the CDR3, taken from reference TRBV9 and TRBJ2-1): DSGVTQTPKHLITATGQRVTLRCSPRSGDLSVYWYQQSLDQGLQFLIQYYNGEERAKGNILERFSAQQFPDLHSELNLSSLELGDSALYFCASSRSSSYKGGQFFGPGTRLTVL.

The CDR3 region is CASSLRQGSGYTF. The CDR3 region has the DNA TGTGCCAGCAGTTTACGACAGGGGAGTGGCTACACCTTC. The rearrangement links TRBV12-3 or TRBV12-4 to TRBJ1-2; the match to TRBD1 covers 8 bases. J gave up 7 bases and V 2 bases, and 3 bases lay outside the gene matches. There are 13 residues in the CDR3.

The CDR3 protein is CSATVAGGYNEQFF. DNA for the CDR3: TGCAGTGCCACAGTAGCGGGGGGGTACAATGAGCAGTTCTTC. This rearrangement joins TRBV20-1 to TRBJ2-1, with 11 nucleotides matching TRBD2. Germline CDR1 DFQATT, CDR2 SNEGSKA (reference sequence). Trimming took 6 bases from V and 4 from J; bases not matched to a gene: 5. The CDR3 has 14 residues.

This chain uses TRBV9 with TRBJ2-4, with 9 bases that match TRBD1. The CDR3 consists of 16 residues. The V gene end was trimmed by 3 bases and the J gene end by 7 bases; junction bases not matched to a gene: 11. Germline assignment: CDR1 SGDLS and CDR2 YYNGEE. The CDR3 DNA follows: TGTGCCAGCAGCGGAGGACAGGGGCTGTCTTCGAACATTCAGTACTTC. Protein: CASSGGQGLSSNIQYF.